The sequence of this T cell receptor beta chain was determined in a study of metastatic and nonmetastatic thyroid tumors. Across the whole study: The authors compared repertoires across blood and tumor or nodule tissue from malignant and benign thyroid patients. General study findings and limits: Reportedly, malignant thyroid tumors had significantly higher TCR beta diversity than benign nodules, in blood and tumor.

All patients were treatment-naive before thyroid surgery. In its sample, this clone was seen many times. What it recognizes is unknown. Per the authors' pipeline: To classify distant metastasis in papillary thyroid cancer, a model was built from CDR3 differences across clinicopathological groups. MiXCR reprocessed the PCR reads for TCRdb. Clone size and V and J calls follow TCRdb, not the original study. This table has 30,000 to 35,000 clones, about 15% appearing once. The clonotype originates from a female donor with papillary thyroid cancer or a benign thyroid nodule (not recorded which). Some clones in this sample may be carry-over from other donors' samples. Sequenced: blood.

The CDR3 protein is CASRPQGPINQPQHF. For the CDR3, the DNA is TGTGCCAGTAGACCACAGGGGCCTATCAATCAGCCCCAGCATTTT. The J gene is TRBJ1-5, the V gene TRBV27; 7 bases line up with TRBD1. Unmatched junction bases numbered 11, after V lost 9 bases and J lost 3 bases. This CDR3 contains 15 residues. Germline CDR1 reads MNHEY; CDR2 reads SMNVEV (reference sequence).